These 3 T cell receptor beta chains originate from one sample sequenced in a study of Graves' ophthalmopathy and Graves' hyperthyroidism. TCR beta CDR3 amplification used RNA transcripts. Investigators did first-round RT-PCR with HTBI primers, then second-round multiplex PCR. TCRdb analysed the multiplex PCR reads with MiXCR anew, one entry per CDR3 protein. The data show approximately 460,000 distinct CDR3 sequences, with 14% seen just once and over 8% held by the top ten. Material for sequencing was blood. The receptors originated from a woman aged 25 to 39 with Graves' ophthalmopathy.

CDR3 loop: CASSPSLPGLKNIQYF. The CDR3 coding sequence is TGTGCCAGCAGTCCCTCACTCCCGGGACTCAAAAACATTCAGTACTTC. The J gene is TRBJ2-4, the V gene TRBV6-1; D might be TRBD2 (6 bases). The germline V and J ends were trimmed by 5 bases and 3 bases, with 17 bases remaining between them. CDR1 is MNHNS and CDR2 is SASEGT in the germline V gene. The CDR3 extends over 16 amino acids.

This clonotype appeared a few times. V gene TRBV30 combines with J gene TRBJ2-5; D tentatively reads TRBD1 or TRBD2 (5 bases each). Germline CDR1 is GTSNPN and CDR2 is SVGIG (reference sequence). The CDR3 is 12 amino acids. Trimming removed 1 base from V and 5 bases from J, with 8 bases in between. The CDR3 protein is CAWSGGEETQYF. CDR3 in DNA: TGTGCCTGGAGTGGAGGGGAGGAGACCCAGTACTTC.

This clonotype was observed at least ten times. One junction end disagrees with the germline gene, perhaps due to a read error. The V gene is TRBV30, the J gene TRBJ2-7; 9 nucleotides line up with TRBD1. The CDR3 covers 12 residues. Germline V gene data show CDR1 as GTSNPN and CDR2 as SVGIG (reference sequence). CDR3 DNA sequence: TGTGCTTGGACAGGGGAATTAGGCGAGCAGTACTTC. Its translation: CAWTGELGEQYF.